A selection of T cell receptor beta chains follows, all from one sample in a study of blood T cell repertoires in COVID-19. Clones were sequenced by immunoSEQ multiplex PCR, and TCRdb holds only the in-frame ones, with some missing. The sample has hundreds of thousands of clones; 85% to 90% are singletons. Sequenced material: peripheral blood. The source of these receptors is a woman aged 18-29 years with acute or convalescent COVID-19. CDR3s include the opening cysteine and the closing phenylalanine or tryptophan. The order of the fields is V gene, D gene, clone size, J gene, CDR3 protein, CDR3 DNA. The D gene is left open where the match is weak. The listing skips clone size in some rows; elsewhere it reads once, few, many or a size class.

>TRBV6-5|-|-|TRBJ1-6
CASSYQTGYNSPLHF
TGTGCCAGCAGTTACCAAACAGGATATAATTCACCCCTCCACTTT
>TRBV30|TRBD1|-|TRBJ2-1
CAWSVQGAYNEQFF
TGTGCCTGGAGTGTACAGGGGGCCTACAATGAGCAGTTCTTC
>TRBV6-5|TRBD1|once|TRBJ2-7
CASGGQVHEQYF
TGTGCCAGCGGGGGACAGGTCCACGAGCAGTACTTC
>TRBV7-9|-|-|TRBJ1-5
CASSLSLTGPGNQPQHF
TGTGCCAGCAGCTTATCTCTAACAGGGCCGGGCAATCAGCCCCAGCATTTT
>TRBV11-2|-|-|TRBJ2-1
CASSLGGDRLFF
TGTGCCAGCAGCTTAGGGGGGGACCGCCTATTCTTC
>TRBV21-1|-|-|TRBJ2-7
CASSTPSGGACDEQYF
TGTGCCAGCAGCACACCGAGCGGGGGGGCCTGCGACGAGCAGTACTTC
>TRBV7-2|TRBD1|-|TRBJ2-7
CASSSDRNVHEQYF
TGTGCCAGCAGTTCGGACAGGAATGTGCACGAGCAGTACTTC
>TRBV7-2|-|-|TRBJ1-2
CASSLVEGGRGYTF
TGTGCCAGCAGCTTAGTAGAAGGGGGTCGAGGCTACACCTTC
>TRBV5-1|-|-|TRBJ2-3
CASSPHPAETDTQYF
TGCGCCAGCAGCCCACACCCGGCGGAAACAGATACGCAGTATTTT
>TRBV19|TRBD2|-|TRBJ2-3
CASSTRLAGGLGTQYF
TGTGCCAGTAGTACGAGACTAGCGGGGGGGCTTGGTACGCAGTATTTT
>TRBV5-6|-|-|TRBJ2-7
CASSFGYIADF
TGTGCCAGCAGCTTTGGGTACATAGCGGACTTC
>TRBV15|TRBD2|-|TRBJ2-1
CATSPGTSGGAYNEQFF
TGTGCCACCAGCCCCGGGACTAGCGGGGGTGCCTACAATGAGCAGTTCTTC
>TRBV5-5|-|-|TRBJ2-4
CASSPGEAGLNIQYF
TGTGCCAGCAGCCCCGGAGAGGCAGGGCTTAACATTCAGTACTTC
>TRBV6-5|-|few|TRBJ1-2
CASSYASRANGYTF
TGTGCCAGCAGTTATGCCAGCAGGGCCAATGGCTACACCTTC
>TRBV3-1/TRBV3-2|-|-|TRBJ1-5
CASSQDNSGGRKPQHF
TGTGCCAGCAGCCAAGATAACTCGGGGGGCAGAAAGCCCCAGCATTTT
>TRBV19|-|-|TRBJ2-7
CASSIGTAYEQYF
TGTGCCAGTAGTATAGGGACAGCATACGAGCAGTACTTC
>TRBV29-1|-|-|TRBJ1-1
CSPLRGKTNTEAFF
TGCAGCCCGTTGCGGGGCAAAACCAACACTGAAGCTTTCTTT
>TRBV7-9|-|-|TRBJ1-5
CASSLGGPQPQHF
TGTGCCAGCAGCTTAGGGGGCCCTCAGCCCCAGCATTTT
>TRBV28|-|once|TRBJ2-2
CASSLFDRSTGELFF
TGTGCCAGCAGTTTATTCGACAGGAGCACCGGGGAGCTGTTTTTT
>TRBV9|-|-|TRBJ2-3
CASATGTSTDTQYF
TGTGCCAGCGCGACAGGGACTAGCACAGATACGCAGTATTTT
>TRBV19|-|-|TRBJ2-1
CASSSFKAGEQFF
TGTGCCAGTAGCAGTTTCAAAGCGGGTGAGCAGTTCTTC
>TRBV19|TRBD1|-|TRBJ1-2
CASQDRATSNYGYTF
TGTGCCAGCCAGGACAGGGCCACCTCCAACTATGGCTACACCTTC
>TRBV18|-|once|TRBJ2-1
CASSPPTGNEQFF
TGTGCCAGCTCACCCCCCACGGGAAATGAGCAGTTCTTC
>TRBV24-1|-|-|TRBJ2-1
CATSDLLPGKGYNEQFF
TGTGCCACCAGTGATTTGCTGCCCGGGAAAGGCTACAATGAGCAGTTCTTC
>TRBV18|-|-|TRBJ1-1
CASSLVDSMNTEAFF
TGTGCCAGCTCACTTGTGGACAGCATGAACACTGAAGCTTTCTTT
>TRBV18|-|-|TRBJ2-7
CASSTQGIAYEQYF
TGTGCCAGCTCAACCCAGGGGATTGCCTACGAGCAGTACTTC
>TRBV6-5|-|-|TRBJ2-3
CASKAEDGTDTQYF
TGTGCCAGCAAGGCGGAGGACGGCACAGATACGCAGTATTTT
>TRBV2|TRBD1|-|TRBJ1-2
CASPQGQGYGYTF
TGTGCCAGCCCCCAGGGACAGGGATATGGCTACACCTTC
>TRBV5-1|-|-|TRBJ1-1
CASSGSGVPNTEAFF
TGCGCCAGCAGCGGATCAGGGGTTCCGAACACTGAAGCTTTCTTT
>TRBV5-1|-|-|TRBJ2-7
CASSQGSTSTYEQYF
TGCGCCAGCAGCCAGGGATCGACATCAACCTACGAGCAGTACTTC
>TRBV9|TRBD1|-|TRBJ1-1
CASSLGQDEAFF
TGTGCCAGCAGCCTGGGACAGGATGAAGCTTTCTTT
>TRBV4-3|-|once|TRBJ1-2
CASSLRSFDGYTF
TGCGCCAGCAGCCTCAGGTCGTTCGATGGCTACACCTTC
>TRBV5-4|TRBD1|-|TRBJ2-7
CASSPGQGGYEQYF
TGTGCCAGCAGCCCGGGACAGGGGGGCTACGAGCAGTACTTC
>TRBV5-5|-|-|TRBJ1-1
CASSHPGNTEAFF
TGTGCCAGCAGCCACCCGGGGAACACTGAAGCTTTCTTT
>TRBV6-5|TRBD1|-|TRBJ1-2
CASSPRTGGAGYTF
TGTGCCAGCAGTCCCAGGACAGGGGGGGCTGGCTACACCTTC
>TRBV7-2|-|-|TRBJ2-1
CASSRDGGSYNEQFF
TGTGCCAGCAGCCGGGACGGGGGCTCCTACAATGAGCAGTTCTTC
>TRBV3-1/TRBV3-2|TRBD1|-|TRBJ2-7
CASSRTGTGNYEQYF
TGTGCCAGCAGCCGGACCGGGACAGGGAACTACGAGCAGTACTTC
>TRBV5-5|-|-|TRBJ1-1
CASSIKANTEAFF
TGTGCCAGCAGCATAAAAGCGAACACTGAAGCTTTCTTT
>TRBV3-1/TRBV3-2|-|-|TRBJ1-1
CASSYRTNTEAFF
TGTGCCAGCAGCTACAGGACCAACACTGAAGCTTTCTTT
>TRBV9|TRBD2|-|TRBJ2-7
CASSVGRGPGTSGYTYEQYF
TGTGCCAGCAGCGTAGGTAGGGGTCCGGGGACTAGCGGGTATACCTACGAGCAGTACTTC